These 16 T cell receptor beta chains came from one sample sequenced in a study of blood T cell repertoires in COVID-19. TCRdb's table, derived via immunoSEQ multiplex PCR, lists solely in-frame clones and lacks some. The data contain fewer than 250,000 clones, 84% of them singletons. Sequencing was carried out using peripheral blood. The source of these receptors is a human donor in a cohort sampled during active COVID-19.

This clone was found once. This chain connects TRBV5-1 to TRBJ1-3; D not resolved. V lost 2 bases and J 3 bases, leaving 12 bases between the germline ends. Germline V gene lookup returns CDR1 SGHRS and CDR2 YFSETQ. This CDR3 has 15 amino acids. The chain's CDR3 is CASSFGPEGGNTIYF. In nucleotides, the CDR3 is TGCGCCAGCAGCTTCGGACCGGAGGGTGGAAACACCATATATTTT.

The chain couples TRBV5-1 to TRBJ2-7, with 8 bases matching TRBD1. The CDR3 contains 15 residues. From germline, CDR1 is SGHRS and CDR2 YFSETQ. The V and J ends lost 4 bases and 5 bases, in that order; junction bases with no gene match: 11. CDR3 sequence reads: CASSLTGTGIHEQYV. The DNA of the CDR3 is TGCGCCAGCAGCCTTACCGGGACAGGTATTCACGAGCAGTACGTC.

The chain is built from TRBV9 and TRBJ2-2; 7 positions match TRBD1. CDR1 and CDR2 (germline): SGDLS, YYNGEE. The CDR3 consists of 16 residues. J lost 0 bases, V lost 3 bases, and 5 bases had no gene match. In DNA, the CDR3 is TGTGCCAGCAGCGGCCGCAGGGGGACGAACACCGGGGAGCTGTTTTTT. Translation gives CASSGRRGTNTGELFF.

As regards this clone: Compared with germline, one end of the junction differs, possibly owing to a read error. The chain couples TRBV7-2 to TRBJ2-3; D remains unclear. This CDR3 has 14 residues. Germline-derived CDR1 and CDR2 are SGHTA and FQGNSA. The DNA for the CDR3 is TGTGCCAGCAGCTTTAACGATGCAACAGCTACGCAGTATTTT. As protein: CASSFNDATATQYF. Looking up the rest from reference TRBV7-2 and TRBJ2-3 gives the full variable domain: GAGVSQSPSNKVTEKGKDVELRCDPISGHTALYWYRQSLGQGLEFLIYFQGNSAPDKSGLPSDRFSAERTGGSVSTLTIQRTQQEDSAVYLCASSFNDATATQYFGPGTRLTVL.

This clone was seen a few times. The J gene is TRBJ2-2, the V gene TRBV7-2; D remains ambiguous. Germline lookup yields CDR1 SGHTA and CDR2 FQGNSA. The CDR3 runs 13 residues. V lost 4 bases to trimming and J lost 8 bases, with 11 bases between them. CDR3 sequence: CASSSTSEGELFF. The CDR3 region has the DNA TGTGCCAGCAGCTCCACGTCGGAGGGGGAGCTGTTTTTT.

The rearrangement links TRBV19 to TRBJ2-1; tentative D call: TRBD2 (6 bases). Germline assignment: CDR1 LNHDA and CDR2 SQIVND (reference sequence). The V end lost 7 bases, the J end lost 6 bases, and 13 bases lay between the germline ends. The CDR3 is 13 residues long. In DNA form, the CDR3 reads TGTGCCAGTATAAATGCCGGGGGCAATGAGCAGTTCTTC. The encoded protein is CASINAGGNEQFF.

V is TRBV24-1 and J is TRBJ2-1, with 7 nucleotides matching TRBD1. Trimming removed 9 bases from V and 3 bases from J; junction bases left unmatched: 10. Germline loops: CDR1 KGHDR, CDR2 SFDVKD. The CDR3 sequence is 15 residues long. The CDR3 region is CATAQRQGGYNEQFF. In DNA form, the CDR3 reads TGTGCCACCGCCCAACGACAGGGCGGCTACAATGAGCAGTTCTTC.

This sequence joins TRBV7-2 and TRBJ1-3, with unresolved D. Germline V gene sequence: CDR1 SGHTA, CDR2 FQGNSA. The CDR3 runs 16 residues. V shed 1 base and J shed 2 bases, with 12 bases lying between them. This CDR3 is CASSLERVPPGNTIYF. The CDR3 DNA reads TGTGCCAGCAGCTTAGAGCGGGTTCCCCCTGGAAACACCATATATTTT.

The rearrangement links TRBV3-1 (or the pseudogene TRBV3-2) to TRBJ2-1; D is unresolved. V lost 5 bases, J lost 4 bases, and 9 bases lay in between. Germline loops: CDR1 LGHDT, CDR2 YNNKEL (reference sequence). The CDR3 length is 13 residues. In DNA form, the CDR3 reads TGTGCCAGCAGCAGCGATGGATACAATGAGCAGTTCTTC. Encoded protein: CASSSDGYNEQFF.

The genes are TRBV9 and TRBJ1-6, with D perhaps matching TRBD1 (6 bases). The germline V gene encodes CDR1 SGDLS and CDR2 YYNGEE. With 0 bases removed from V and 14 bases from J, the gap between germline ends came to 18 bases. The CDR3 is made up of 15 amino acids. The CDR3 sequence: CASSVAGQPGGSLHF. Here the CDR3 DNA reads TGTGCCAGCAGCGTAGCTGGACAGCCCGGTGGCTCCCTCCACTTT.

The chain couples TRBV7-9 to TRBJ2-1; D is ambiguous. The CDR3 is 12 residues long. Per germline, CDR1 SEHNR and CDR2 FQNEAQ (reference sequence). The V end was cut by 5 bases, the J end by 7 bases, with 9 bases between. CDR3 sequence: CASSPFANEQFF. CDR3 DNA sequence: TGTGCCAGCAGCCCCTTTGCGAATGAGCAGTTCTTC.

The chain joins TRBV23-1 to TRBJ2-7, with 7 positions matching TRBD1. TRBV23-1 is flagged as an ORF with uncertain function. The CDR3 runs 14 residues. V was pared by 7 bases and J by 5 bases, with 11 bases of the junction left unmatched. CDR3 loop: CASIEHGQAHEQYF. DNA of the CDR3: TGCGCCAGCATCGAACATGGACAGGCCCACGAGCAGTACTTC.

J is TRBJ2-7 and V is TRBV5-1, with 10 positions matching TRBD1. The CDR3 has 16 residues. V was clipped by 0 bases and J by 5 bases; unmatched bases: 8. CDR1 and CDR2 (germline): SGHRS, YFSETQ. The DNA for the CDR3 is TGCGCCAGCAGCTTGGACCCCGGGACAGGGGTTCACGAGCAGTACTTC. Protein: CASSLDPGTGVHEQYF.

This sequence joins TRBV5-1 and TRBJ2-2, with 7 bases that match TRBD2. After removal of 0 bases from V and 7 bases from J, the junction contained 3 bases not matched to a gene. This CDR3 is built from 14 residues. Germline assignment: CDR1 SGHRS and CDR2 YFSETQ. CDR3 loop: CASSLVASGGELFF. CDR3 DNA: TGCGCCAGCAGCTTGGTTGCTAGCGGCGGGGAGCTGTTTTTT.

CDR3 sequence reads: CASRPGQNNEKLFF. DNA for the CDR3: TGTGCCAGTAGGCCGGGACAGAATAATGAAAAACTGTTTTTT. This chain links TRBV19 with TRBJ1-4; 7 bases agree with TRBD1. The trim removed 6 bases at V and 4 bases at J, leaving 5 bases unmatched. Per the germline V gene, CDR1 is LNHDA and CDR2 is SQIVND (reference sequence). The CDR3 loop spans 14 amino acids.

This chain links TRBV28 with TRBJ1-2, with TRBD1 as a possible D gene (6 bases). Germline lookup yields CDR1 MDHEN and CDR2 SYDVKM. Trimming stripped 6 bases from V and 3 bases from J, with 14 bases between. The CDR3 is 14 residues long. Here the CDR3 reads CASRGGRGHYGYTF. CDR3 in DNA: TGTGCCAGCAGGGGGGGGCGGGGCCACTATGGCTACACCTTC.